These 10 T cell receptor beta chains originate from one sample sequenced in a study of OX40 agonist ivuxolimab in advanced cancers. Produced via immunoSEQ multiplex PCR; TCRdb's table is partial and in-frame only. The data show about 28,000 clones, more than 70% seen once. The source material was CD4+ or CD8+ T cells sorted from blood, sampled in a trial of the OX40 agonist ivuxolimab. Every receptor here comes from an adult with an advanced solid tumor such as melanoma, head and neck, liver or kidney cancer.

The chain couples TRBV4-3 to TRBJ2-3; unclear D gene. Germline V gene lookup returns CDR1 LGHNA and CDR2 YSLEER. V was trimmed by 0 bases and J by 6 bases, leaving 7 bases between them. The CDR3 totals 13 residues. The CDR3 coding sequence is TGCGCCAGCAGCCAAGAAGGGTTTGATACGCAGTATTTT. Amino acids: CASSQEGFDTQYF.

As to this clone: The same CDR3 arises from other DNA sequences in this sample as well. The chain links TRBV7-6 to TRBJ2-3; weak D call: TRBD2 (5 bases). Germline loops: CDR1 SGHVS, CDR2 FNYEAQ. The CDR3 sequence is 14 residues long. With 0 bases removed from V and 1 base from J, the gap between germline ends came to 5 bases. CDR3 residues: CASSLAGGTDTQYF. The CDR3 DNA follows: TGTGCCAGCAGCTTAGCGGGAGGCACAGATACGCAGTATTTT. The whole variable domain, filled in from reference TRBV7-6 and TRBJ2-3, reads GAGVSQSPRYKVTKRGQDVALRCDPISGHVSLYWYRQALGQGPEFLTYFNYEAQQDKSGLPNDRFSAERPEGSISTLTIQRTEQRDSAMYRCASSLAGGTDTQYFGPGTRLTVL.

The chain is built from TRBV7-9 and TRBJ1-1; TRBD1 agrees at 9 bases. Germline values: CDR1 SEHNR, CDR2 FQNEAQ (reference sequence). This CDR3 comprises 15 residues. With 5 bases clipped from V and 1 base from J, the junction kept 5 bases outside the gene matches. The CDR3 loop is CASSRRTGANTEAFF. The CDR3, as DNA: TGTGCCAGCAGCCGTAGGACAGGGGCGAACACTGAAGCTTTCTTT.

This clone was seen once. The CDR3 region has the DNA TGTGCCAGCAGTTTACGAGACTATAGCAATCAGCCCCAGCATTTT. Translating it yields CASSLRDYSNQPQHF. The V call is TRBV28, the J call TRBJ1-5; D gene ambiguous. Germline CDR1 and CDR2: MDHEN and SYDVKM. Trimming pared 2 bases from V and 0 bases from J, leaving 8 bases between. CDR3 length equals 15 residues.

V and J are TRBV19 and TRBJ2-3; D gene uncertain. Germline assignment: CDR1 LNHDA and CDR2 SQIVND (reference sequence). This CDR3 region has 15 residues. V lost 2 bases, J lost 3 bases, and 12 bases lay in between. The CDR3 protein is CASSIYPRVTDTQYF. The DNA for the CDR3 is TGTGCCAGTAGTATATATCCCCGGGTAACAGATACGCAGTATTTT. Drawing the rest from reference TRBV19 and TRBJ2-3, the complete variable domain is DGGITQSPKYLFRKEGQNVTLSCEQNLNHDAMYWYRQDPGQGLRLIYYSQIVNDFQKGDIAEGYSVSREKKESFPLTVTSAQKNPTAFYLCASSIYPRVTDTQYFGPGTRLTVL.

This clone was seen a single time. CDR3 sequence (DNA): TGTGCCAGCAGCTTGGAGGAAAGTCCAAATGAAAAACTGTTTTTT. As protein: CASSLEESPNEKLFF. The V call is TRBV5-6, the J call TRBJ1-4, with unresolved D. The CDR3 extends over 15 amino acids. Germline V gene lookup returns CDR1 SGHDT and CDR2 YYEEEE. Trimming cost V 0 bases and J 5 bases, with 11 bases left between them.

This rearrangement joins TRBV6-5 to TRBJ2-1, with D uncertain. The V end lost 1 base, the J end lost 8 bases, and 9 bases lay between the germline ends. Germline lookup yields CDR1 MNHEY and CDR2 SVGAGI. The CDR3 runs 13 residues. CDR3 coding DNA: TGTGCCAGCAGTTACTTCCCGGGCGATGAGCAGTTCTTC. It is translated as CASSYFPGDEQFF.

Notes on this clone: The junction differs from germline at one of its ends, possibly a read error. This chain links TRBV11-2 with TRBJ2-7; no clear D gene. CDR3 length equals 11 residues. Looked up from germline, CDR1 is SGHAT and CDR2 is FQNNGV. CDR3: CASSSSMESGF. The DNA of the CDR3 is TGTGCCAGCAGCTCCTCAATGGAGAGTGGCTTC.

V gene TRBV27 combines with J gene TRBJ2-7; tentatively, D is TRBD1 or TRBD2 (6 bases each). CDR3 length: 13 residues. Germline assignment: CDR1 MNHEY and CDR2 SMNVEV (reference sequence). Trimming stripped 5 bases from V and 7 bases from J, with 15 bases between. Here the CDR3 reads CASSPHGGKEQYF. In DNA form, the CDR3 reads TGTGCCAGCAGTCCCCACGGGGGCAAGGAGCAGTACTTC.

V is TRBV5-5 and J is TRBJ2-7; D not certain. V was clipped by 4 bases and J by 4 bases, with 9 bases between them. Germline V gene sequence: CDR1 SGHKS, CDR2 YYEKEE (reference sequence). CDR3 length equals 12 residues. Written as DNA, the CDR3 is TGTGCCAGCAGCCCTCCAGGATACGAGCAGTACTTC. It encodes CASSPPGYEQYF.